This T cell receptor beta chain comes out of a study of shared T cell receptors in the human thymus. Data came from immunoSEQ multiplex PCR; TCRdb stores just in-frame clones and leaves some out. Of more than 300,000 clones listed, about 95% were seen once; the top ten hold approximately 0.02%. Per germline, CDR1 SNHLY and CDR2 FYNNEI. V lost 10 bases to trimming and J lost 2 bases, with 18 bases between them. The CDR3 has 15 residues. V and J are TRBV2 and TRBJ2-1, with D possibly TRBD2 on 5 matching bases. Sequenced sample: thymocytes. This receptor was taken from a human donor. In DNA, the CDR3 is TGTGCCACGGCCATGATGAAGGGAGCCTACAATGAGCAGTTCTTC. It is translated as CATAMMKGAYNEQFF.